The 27 T cell receptor beta chains given below trace back to one sample, sequenced in a study of blood T cell repertoires in COVID-19. Produced via immunoSEQ multiplex PCR; TCRdb's table is partial and in-frame only. The sample lists about 150,000 clones, less than 85% occurring once. The sequenced sample was peripheral blood. Receptors were obtained from a woman of 80 years or more with active or convalescent COVID-19.

This chain uses TRBV27 with TRBJ1-2; the D gene is possibly TRBD1 (5 bases). Germline CDR1 and CDR2: MNHEY and SMNVEV (reference sequence). V was cut by 2 bases and J by 7 bases, with 11 bases left in between. The CDR3 covers 13 residues. CDR3 DNA: TGTGCCAGCAGTTTAGTACAGGATGGTGGCTACACCTTC. Its translation: CASSLVQDGGYTF.

The gene calls are TRBV5-1 and TRBJ2-5, with TRBD2 matching over 9 bases. This CDR3 has 16 amino acids. Germline V CDR1 and CDR2: SGHRS, YFSETQ. The J segment lost 4 bases and the V segment lost 4 bases, leaving 11 bases of the junction unmatched. Here the CDR3 reads CASSPLAGGPGETQYF. CDR3 in DNA: TGCGCCAGCAGCCCCCTGGCGGGAGGGCCAGGAGAGACCCAGTACTTC.

The J gene is TRBJ2-5, the V gene TRBV7-8; D might be TRBD2 (5 bases). V lost 1 base, J lost 6 bases, and 18 bases lay in between. The CDR3 is 16 residues long. In germline, CDR1 is SGHVS, CDR2 FQNEAQ. CDR3 amino acids: CASSLDIVFGVKTQYF. CDR3 nucleotide sequence: TGTGCCAGCAGCTTAGATATTGTCTTCGGGGTTAAGACCCAGTACTTC.

The chain uses TRBV9 and TRBJ1-2, with TRBD1 matching 7 bases. Looked up from germline, CDR1 is SGDLS and CDR2 is YYNGEE. J was trimmed by 8 bases and V by 0 bases; bases with no gene match: 7. The CDR3 loop spans 14 amino acids. CDR3: CASSVVNTGVGYTF. CDR3 nucleotides: TGTGCCAGCAGCGTAGTGAATACAGGGGTGGGCTACACCTTC.

V usage is TRBV3-1 (or the pseudogene TRBV3-2) and J usage is TRBJ2-1; 10 bases agree with TRBD2. The CDR3 runs to 15 residues. The V and J ends lost 3 bases and 4 bases, in that order; junction bases with no gene match: 3. In germline, CDR1 is LGHDT, CDR2 YNNKEL (reference sequence). CDR3 in DNA: TGTGCCAGCAGCCAGGGACTAGCGCAATACAATGAGCAGTTCTTC. It codes for CASSQGLAQYNEQFF.

This chain joins TRBV9 and TRBJ2-1; TRBD2 aligns across 7 bases. The J segment lost 7 bases and the V segment lost 4 bases, leaving 11 bases of the junction unmatched. CDR1 SGDLS and CDR2 YYNGEE come from the germline V gene. This CDR3 spans 15 amino acids. The CDR3: CASSRDYLTGNEQFF. Here the CDR3 DNA reads TGTGCCAGCAGCAGGGACTACCTGACGGGTAATGAGCAGTTCTTC.

V is TRBV19 and J is TRBJ1-2, with D perhaps matching TRBD1 (6 bases). The CDR3 has 11 amino acids. V was clipped by 0 bases and J by 14 bases, with 10 bases between them. CDR1 LNHDA and CDR2 SQIVND come from the germline V gene (reference sequence). Written as DNA, the CDR3 is TGTGCCAGTAGTATAGAGGGGGCCCTTACCTTC. This translates into CASSIEGALTF.

The rearrangement links TRBV9 to TRBJ2-3, with 12 bases that match TRBD2. With 4 bases clipped from V and 1 base from J, the junction kept 13 bases outside the gene matches. The CDR3 is made up of 19 amino acids. From germline, CDR1 is SGDLS and CDR2 YYNGEE. The CDR3 loop is CASSPPTSGSIRGTDTQYF. The CDR3 DNA reads TGTGCCAGCAGCCCACCGACTAGCGGGAGTATCCGTGGCACAGATACGCAGTATTTT.

The CDR3 coding sequence is TGTGCCACCAGCAGTCGCGGGACTAGCGGGAGGGAAGAGCAGTACTTC. Translation gives CATSSRGTSGREEQYF. J is TRBJ2-7 and V is TRBV15; TRBD2 agrees at 16 bases. This CDR3 is built from 16 residues. CDR1 is LNHNV and CDR2 is YYDKDF in the germline V gene (reference sequence). V shed 3 bases, J shed 7 bases, and the junction held 6 bases outside the gene matches.

J is TRBJ2-6 and V is TRBV5-1; tentative D call: TRBD2 (6 bases). Germline CDR1 is SGHRS and CDR2 is YFSETQ. This CDR3 contains 16 residues. The germline V and J ends were trimmed by 0 bases and 4 bases, with 11 bases remaining between them. In DNA, the CDR3 is TGCGCCAGCAGCTTGGACGGTAGCGGAGGGGCCAACGTCCTGACTTTC. This sequence encodes CASSLDGSGGANVLTF.

CDR3 residues: CASSYGQEDEQYF. The CDR3, as DNA: TGCGCCAGCAGCTACGGACAGGAAGACGAGCAGTACTTC. The chain has TRBV5-1 and TRBJ2-7; 7 bases align to TRBD1. This CDR3 is built from 13 residues. Unmatched junction bases numbered 5, after V lost 3 bases and J lost 5 bases. Looked up from germline, CDR1 is SGHRS and CDR2 is YFSETQ. Together with reference TRBV5-1 and TRBJ2-7, the CDR3 gives the full variable domain: KAGVTQTPRYLIKTRGQQVTLSCSPISGHRSVSWYQQTPGQGLQFLFEYFSETQRNKGNFPGRFSGRQFSNSRSEMNVSTLELGDSALYLCASSYGQEDEQYFGPGTRLTVT.

The rearrangement links TRBV3-1 (or the pseudogene TRBV3-2) to TRBJ1-1; D is ambiguous. This CDR3 spans 14 amino acids. Germline V gene lookup returns CDR1 LGHDT and CDR2 YNNKEL (reference sequence). V gave up 4 bases and J gave up 2 bases, with 11 bases separating them. CDR3 residues: CASSPPSLNTEAFF. The CDR3 DNA sequence: TGTGCCAGCAGCCCCCCAAGCCTTAACACTGAAGCTTTCTTT.

CDR3 bases: TGTGCCAGCCAGTTGCCCTGGAACACCGGGGAGCTGTTTTTT. As protein: CASQLPWNTGELFF. This chain connects TRBV25-1 to TRBJ2-2; D is unresolved. This CDR3 spans 14 amino acids. From germline, CDR1 is MGHDK and CDR2 SYGVNS. V was shortened by 8 bases and J by 1 base, with 11 bases between the two germline ends.

The chain is built from TRBV18 and TRBJ2-3, with D uncertain. The CDR3 contains 17 residues. Germline V gives CDR1 KGHSH, CDR2 LQKENI. V was clipped by 2 bases and J by 0 bases, with 15 bases between them. DNA for the CDR3: TGTGCCAGCTCACCATCCCCCTTTGCGGATAGCACAGATACGCAGTATTTT. As protein: CASSPSPFADSTDTQYF.

The chain has TRBV10-1 and TRBJ1-1; a possible D gene is TRBD1 (5 bases). The V end was cut by 6 bases, the J end by 9 bases, with 14 bases between. The CDR3 is 12 residues long. CDR1 is WNHNN and CDR2 is SYGVQD in the germline V gene (reference sequence). This chain's CDR3 is CASSSYGQQAFF. CDR3 nucleotide sequence: TGCGCCAGCAGCTCTTATGGACAACAAGCTTTCTTT.

V is TRBV2 and J is TRBJ2-1; 14 positions agree with TRBD2. This CDR3 is built from 15 residues. CDR1 and CDR2 from the germline V gene are SNHLY and FYNNEI. The V and J ends lost 7 bases and 7 bases, in that order; junction bases with no gene match: 6. CDR3 bases: TGTGCCAGCAACTGGGGGACTAGCGGGAGTAATGAGCAGTTCTTC. This gives the protein CASNWGTSGSNEQFF.

The CDR3 sequence: CASSPGMNTEAFF. The CDR3 bases are TGTGCCAGCAGCCCAGGGATGAACACTGAAGCTTTCTTT. This rearrangement joins TRBV7-3 to TRBJ1-1; a weak D match, TRBD1 (5 bases). Germline lookup yields CDR1 SGHTA and CDR2 FQGTGA. The germline V and J ends were trimmed by 5 bases and 0 bases, with 7 bases remaining between them. The CDR3 extends over 13 amino acids.

The chain employs TRBV3-1 (or the pseudogene TRBV3-2) and TRBJ2-3; D might be TRBD1 (6 bases). Trimming pared 1 base from V and 5 bases from J, leaving 13 bases between. Germline CDR1 LGHDT, CDR2 YNNKEL (reference sequence). The CDR3 runs to 15 residues. The CDR3, as DNA: TGTGCCAGCAGCCAAGTCCTCCAGGGGAGAGATACGCAGTATTTT. This codes for CASSQVLQGRDTQYF.

The genes are TRBV6-5 and TRBJ1-6, with 9 positions matching TRBD1. The CDR3 is 14 residues long. Germline CDR1 MNHEY, CDR2 SVGAGI. The junction had 6 bases not matched to a gene; V was cut back by 6 bases and J by 9 bases. In DNA form, the CDR3 reads TGTGCCAGCAGGGGGACAGGGCGAGGTTCACCCCTCCACTTT. Its protein is CASRGTGRGSPLHF.

The chain joins TRBV19 to TRBJ2-2; TRBD2 matches at 11 bases. Looked up from germline, CDR1 is LNHDA and CDR2 is SQIVND (reference sequence). V shed 6 bases, J shed 0 bases, and the junction held 12 bases outside the gene matches. This CDR3 has 19 amino acids. The CDR3: CASRGLGLAALANTGELFF. CDR3 in DNA: TGTGCCAGTAGGGGATTGGGACTAGCGGCTTTGGCGAACACCGGGGAGCTGTTTTTT.

The chain combines TRBV2 with TRBJ1-5; D is undetermined. Trimming shortened V by 4 bases and J by 7 bases, and 8 bases separated the two germline ends. CDR1 and CDR2 from the germline V gene are SNHLY and FYNNEI. The CDR3 runs to 12 residues. The CDR3 DNA reads as TGTGCCAGCAGTGCGGCGGTCCAGCCCCAGCATTTT. Its protein is CASSAAVQPQHF.

The V call is TRBV2, the J call TRBJ2-7; TRBD2 aligns across 10 bases. The CDR3 loop spans 15 amino acids. J lost 3 bases, V lost 5 bases, and 7 bases had no gene match. Germline CDR1 and CDR2: SNHLY and FYNNEI. CDR3: CASSNGLADLYEQYF. The CDR3 nucleotides are TGTGCCAGCAGTAACGGACTAGCGGACCTCTACGAGCAGTACTTC.

V gene TRBV11-2 combines with J gene TRBJ1-1, with D perhaps matching TRBD1 (5 bases). The CDR3 consists of 17 residues. Germline V gene lookup returns CDR1 SGHAT and CDR2 FQNNGV. Between the trimmed V and J ends, which lost 0 bases and 1 base, there was a span of 15 bases. CDR3 in DNA: TGTGCCAGCAGCTTAGAATTCGGGGGGTACTCGAACACTGAAGCTTTCTTT. This translates into CASSLEFGGYSNTEAFF.

The gene calls are TRBV20-1 and TRBJ2-1, with D unresolved. V dropped 3 bases and J dropped 9 bases, with 9 bases sitting between them. CDR1 and CDR2 (germline): DFQATT, SNEGSKA (reference sequence). The CDR3 is 11 amino acids. CDR3: CSARERLEQFF. CDR3 coding DNA: TGCAGTGCTAGGGAGCGTCTTGAGCAGTTCTTC.

The chain recombines TRBV5-4 with TRBJ2-2; D unresolved. Germline values: CDR1 SGHNT, CDR2 YYREEE (reference sequence). Trimming shortened V by 0 bases and J by 6 bases, and 15 bases separated the two germline ends. The CDR3 has 16 amino acids. The CDR3 loop reads CASSLAGRVFAGELFF. The CDR3 nucleotides read TGTGCCAGCAGCTTGGCCGGCCGGGTTTTTGCCGGGGAGCTGTTTTTT.

The chain combines TRBV20-1 with TRBJ2-2; 8 nucleotides align to TRBD2. The CDR3 spans 16 residues. Germline values: CDR1 DFQATT, CDR2 SNEGSKA (reference sequence). The V gene end was trimmed by 3 bases and the J gene end by 3 bases; junction bases not matched to a gene: 9. CDR3 in DNA: TGCAGTGCTAGTTCCTCCCGGGAGGGCGACACCGGGGAGCTGTTTTTT. Protein product: CSASSSREGDTGELFF.

This clone came up once. This chain links TRBV6-1 with TRBJ2-1, with 8 bases aligning to TRBD2. Trimming took 2 bases from V and 2 from J; bases not matched to a gene: 2. CDR1 and CDR2 from the germline V gene are MNHNS and SASEGT. There are 15 residues in the CDR3. The CDR3: CASSELAGPYNEQFF. The CDR3, as DNA: TGTGCCAGCAGTGAACTAGCGGGCCCCTACAATGAGCAGTTCTTC.